Each of the 3 T cell receptor beta chains below was sequenced from the same sample in a study of T cells in women clearing cervical HPV infection. Repertoires were generated with immunoSEQ multiplex PCR, while TCRdb's copy carries only in-frame clones and drops some. The listing records over 15,000 clones. What was sequenced was blood buffy coat. These receptors all come from a woman aged 18 to 75 with a cervical HPV16 infection that either progressed to CIN3+ or cleared (not recorded which).

A note on this clone: Coverage ceases 3 residues before the CDR3 finishes, and the germline J gene fills in the end. This same CDR3 is encoded by further DNA sequences in the sample. This chain connects TRBV7-8 to TRBJ2-7; 9 bases are a match to TRBD2. The CDR3 covers 15 residues. The germline gives CDR1 SGHVS, CDR2 FQNEAQ. V shed 2 bases, J shed 5 bases, and the junction held 7 bases outside the gene matches. The covered CDR3 bases are TGTGCCAGCAGCTTAAGTAGCGGGAGTGGGGACGAG. Residues: CASSLSSGSGDE. The whole CDR3 protein reads CASSLSSGSGDEQYF.

Frequency places this clone as medium-sized. The read terminates 3 residues ahead of where the CDR3 ends, so the germline J gene completes it. J is TRBJ1-1 and V is TRBV19; tentatively, D is TRBD1 (6 bases). V lost 2 bases, J lost 4 bases, and 8 bases lay in between. Germline V gene lookup returns CDR1 LNHDA and CDR2 SQIVND (reference sequence). The CDR3 is 13 residues long. The covered CDR3 bases are TGTGCCAGTAGTATAAGCAGGGGCACTGAA. It yields the protein CASSISRGTE. The entire CDR3 reads CASSISRGTEAFF.

A note on this clone: The sequenced fragment ends 3 residues before the CDR3 boundary, so the rest is inferred from the germline J gene. The chain links TRBV13 to TRBJ1-1; the D gene is possibly TRBD1 (5 bases). The ends were cut back, 2 bases at V and 2 bases at J, with 9 bases in the middle. The germline V gene encodes CDR1 PRHDT and CDR2 FYEKMQ (reference sequence). The CDR3 covers 14 residues. The DNA read from the CDR3 is TGTGCCAGCAGCTTAATGGGACTAAACACTGAA. Amino acids: CASSLMGLNTE. The whole CDR3 protein reads CASSLMGLNTEAFF.